This T cell receptor beta chain came from a study of control samples from healthy donors and cancer patients. The V end lost 8 bases, the J end lost 4 bases, and 14 bases lay between the germline ends. This CDR3 has 13 residues. Germline-derived CDR1 and CDR2 are MNHEY and SMNVEV (reference sequence). The protocol was immunoSEQ multiplex PCR, while the TCRdb copy is restricted to in-frame clones and leaves out a portion. The sample table includes fewer than 200,000 clones. Sample: blood. This sequence originates from a woman in her twenties or thirties in good health. The rearrangement links TRBV27 to TRBJ1-1; D may be TRBD1 (6 bases). In DNA form, the CDR3 reads TGTGCCAGCTTCCAGGGGTTTGGCACTGAAGCTTTCTTT. It encodes CASFQGFGTEAFF.